These 17 T cell receptor beta chains were all obtained from the same sample, sequenced in a study of blood T cell repertoires in COVID-19. Produced via immunoSEQ multiplex PCR; TCRdb's table is partial and in-frame only. Of roughly 250,000 clones in the sample, approximately 90% were seen once. Sample: PBMCs or T cells enriched from blood (not recorded which). The receptors originated from a woman in her late teens or twenties who had recovered from COVID-19.

The rearrangement uses TRBV6-5 and TRBJ1-6; 7 bases match TRBD1. Germline trimming cut 4 bases from V and 6 bases from J; bases unmatched to any gene: 3. This CDR3 contains 14 residues. CDR1 is MNHEY, CDR2 SVGAGI, per germline. In DNA, the CDR3 is TGTGCCAGCAGTTGGGGACAGCTTAATTCACCCCTCCACTTT. Residues: CASSWGQLNSPLHF.

V and J are TRBV5-1 and TRBJ1-2, with D possibly matching TRBD1 (5 bases). Trimming shortened V by 0 bases and J by 6 bases, and 9 bases separated the two germline ends. The CDR3 consists of 13 residues. Germline-derived CDR1 and CDR2 are SGHRS and YFSETQ. CDR3 loop: CASSLEAGNGYTF. The CDR3 DNA reads as TGCGCCAGCAGCTTGGAGGCAGGGAATGGCTACACCTTC.

The sample holds a few counts of this clone. This chain joins TRBV10-3 and TRBJ1-2; D call uncertain. The CDR3 spans 13 residues. From germline, CDR1 is ENHRY and CDR2 SYGVKD. The V end was cut by 2 bases, the J end by 6 bases, with 10 bases between. In DNA, the CDR3 is TGTGCCATCAGTGAGAATGGGGAGGATGGCTACACCTTC. Its protein product is CAISENGEDGYTF.

This chain uses TRBV19 with TRBJ2-2; 8 positions agree with TRBD1. The CDR3 is made up of 17 amino acids. V shed 1 base and J 7 bases; nucleotides not matched to a gene: 11. Germline V CDR1 and CDR2: LNHDA, SQIVND (reference sequence). The CDR3, as DNA: TGTGCCAGTAGTATAGTCAAATCAGGGGGCGCTGACGGGGAGCTGTTTTTT. It yields the protein CASSIVKSGGADGELFF.

The V call is TRBV6-5, the J call TRBJ1-2; TRBD1 might be the D (5 bases). The CDR3 is 15 residues long. Germline CDR1 is MNHEY and CDR2 is SVGAGI. Trimming took 2 bases from V and 4 from J, leaving 14 bases between them. CDR3 coding DNA: TGTGCCAGCAGTTACATTGACAGATTATTCTATGGCTACACCTTC. It specifies CASSYIDRLFYGYTF.

The chain joins TRBV19 to TRBJ1-4; D unresolved. Trimming pared 6 bases from V and 5 bases from J, leaving 19 bases between. The CDR3 sequence is 16 residues long. CDR1 is LNHDA and CDR2 is SQIVND in the germline V gene (reference sequence). The CDR3 region has the DNA TGTGCCAGTAGAGTATCCGTAGCGGTTCCCAATGAAAAACTGTTTTTT. This translates into CASRVSVAVPNEKLFF.

The chain links TRBV10-3 to TRBJ1-2; 8 nucleotides match TRBD1. There are 17 residues in the CDR3. With 3 bases clipped from V and 3 bases from J, the junction kept 12 bases outside the gene matches. Germline V gene sequence: CDR1 ENHRY, CDR2 SYGVKD. CDR3 in DNA: TGTGCCATCAGTGATCGGTACAGGGGGTTTAGGGACTATGGCTACACCTTC. Translating gives CAISDRYRGFRDYGYTF.

The rearrangement uses TRBV13 and TRBJ1-4; 10 bases fit TRBD1. CDR3 length equals 17 residues. The V gene end was trimmed by 8 bases and the J gene end by 3 bases; junction bases not matched to a gene: 12. CDR1 and CDR2 (germline): PRHDT, FYEKMQ (reference sequence). CDR3 loop: CASGNRQGAGANEKLFF. The CDR3 nucleotides read TGTGCCAGCGGGAACCGACAGGGGGCCGGGGCTAATGAAAAACTGTTTTTT.

The chain has TRBV19 and TRBJ2-3; D remains unclear. The V gene's germline CDR1 is LNHDA and CDR2 SQIVND (reference sequence). The CDR3 is 12 amino acids. With 5 bases removed from V and 10 bases from J, the gap between germline ends came to 13 bases. CDR3 loop: CASSPDWRAQYF. The CDR3 DNA sequence: TGTGCCAGTAGTCCCGACTGGCGTGCGCAGTATTTT.

The chain couples TRBV28 to TRBJ2-4, with a possible D match to TRBD1 (6 bases). The V end lost 2 bases, the J end lost 6 bases, and 17 bases lay between the germline ends. This CDR3 spans 16 amino acids. Germline V gene sequence: CDR1 MDHEN, CDR2 SYDVKM. The CDR3 bases are TGTGCCAGCAGTTTAATTTCAGGGGCTGGAACAAACATTCAGTACTTC. Its protein is CASSLISGAGTNIQYF.

The chain links TRBV5-4 to TRBJ2-2, with a possible D match to TRBD2 (5 bases). V dropped 4 bases and J dropped 1 base, with 11 bases sitting between them. The CDR3 sequence is 15 residues long. Germline values: CDR1 SGHNT, CDR2 YYREEE (reference sequence). The CDR3 nucleotides read TGTGCCAGCAGCCCCGGAGCGGAGAACACCGGGGAGCTGTTTTTT. Translating it yields CASSPGAENTGELFF.

Note on this clone: One junction end does not reproduce the germline sequence, and a read error may be involved. The V gene is TRBV29-1, the J gene TRBJ1-1, with TRBD1 matching 11 bases. CDR1 is SQVTM, CDR2 ANQGSEA, per germline. The CDR3 spans 15 residues. The CDR3 is CSVVRRDRGNPEAFF. The CDR3 region has the DNA TGCAGCGTTGTGAGACGGGACAGGGGGAACCCTGAAGCTTTCTTT.

The CDR3 loop is CATSVGVNYGYTF. DNA of the CDR3: TGTGCCACCAGTGTAGGGGTCAACTATGGCTACACCTTC. The chain joins TRBV24-1 to TRBJ1-2, with a possible D match to TRBD1 (5 bases). The germline gives CDR1 KGHDR, CDR2 SFDVKD. V lost 5 bases to trimming and J lost 2 bases, with 8 bases between them. The CDR3 is 13 amino acids.

The V gene is TRBV6-6, the J gene TRBJ1-2; 7 positions agree with TRBD1. CDR1 is MNHNY, CDR2 SVGAGI, per germline (reference sequence). The length of the CDR3 is 12 residues. With 7 bases clipped from V and 6 bases from J, the junction kept 5 bases outside the gene matches. The CDR3 sequence is CASIRQGDGYTF. The DNA of the CDR3 is TGTGCCAGCATTAGACAGGGTGATGGCTACACCTTC.

This chain uses TRBV9 with TRBJ2-3, with D possibly being TRBD1 (6 bases). The CDR3 spans 15 residues. V lost 4 bases and J lost 2, with 14 bases in between. Germline-derived CDR1 and CDR2 are SGDLS and YYNGEE. CDR3 sequence: CASSPQGLNTDTQYF. The DNA for the CDR3 is TGTGCCAGCAGCCCCCAGGGGCTCAACACAGATACGCAGTATTTT.

This clone was found once. This chain uses TRBV5-4 with TRBJ2-1; D is perhaps TRBD2 (7 bases). There are 15 residues in the CDR3. Trimming stripped 4 bases from V and 8 bases from J, with 19 bases between. Germline values: CDR1 SGHNT, CDR2 YYREEE (reference sequence). The CDR3 DNA is TGTGCCAGCAGCCCTTGGGAGGGAGAGGGGGATGAGCAGTTCTTC. Its translation is CASSPWEGEGDEQFF.

This CDR3 reads CASSALRAETQYF. In DNA, the CDR3 is TGTGCCAGCAGTGCGTTGAGGGCGGAGACCCAGTACTTC. The chain recombines TRBV2 with TRBJ2-5; maybe TRBD2 (5 bases). V lost 4 bases and J lost 5, with 11 bases in between. The V gene's germline CDR1 is SNHLY and CDR2 FYNNEI. The CDR3 contains 13 residues.